These T cell receptor beta chains were read from a single sample in a study of blood T cell repertoires in COVID-19. Assay: immunoSEQ multiplex PCR; the TCRdb copy retains only in-frame clones and omits some. The table shows 290,000 or so clones, with about nine tenths occurring only once. Input material: PBMCs or T cells enriched from blood (not recorded which). Receptors originate from a woman between 18 and 29 years old who had recovered from COVID-19. The CDR3 runs from the conserved cysteine through the conserved F or W. A D gene is named only where the DNA matches it firmly. Only part of the rows carry a size: once, few, many, or a class if the clone is expanded.

few,TRBV21-1,.,TRBJ1-1,TGTGCCAGCAGCAAAGTGGTCCGTGAGGGGAGGGGAACTGAAGCTTTCTTT,CASSKVVREGRGTEAFF
.,TRBV5-1,TRBD1,TRBJ1-2,TGCGCCAGCAGCTTTCGACAGGGTTCAGGCTACACCTTC,CASSFRQGSGYTF
.,TRBV6-1,TRBD2,TRBJ2-1,TGTGCCAGCAGTGAACTCATCGCGGGAGGGTTCAATGAGCAGTTCTTC,CASSELIAGGFNEQFF
.,TRBV15,TRBD2,TRBJ2-2,TGTGCCACCAGCAGATTTCGGCACGGGAGGAACGCCGGGGAGCTGTTTTTT,CATSRFRHGRNAGELFF
.,TRBV6-4,TRBD2,TRBJ2-7,TGTGCCAGCAGTGACTCCGAGTATACTAGCGCCTTCTCCTACGAGCAGTACTTC,CASSDSEYTSAFSYEQYF
.,TRBV15,.,TRBJ2-1,TGTGCCACTGGGGGCAGTGACGTCTACAATGAGCAGTTCTTC,CATGGSDVYNEQFF
.,TRBV28,TRBD1,TRBJ1-4,TGTGCCAGCACCCCATGGGTGGGACAGGGTTCTGAAAAACTGTTTTTT,CASTPWVGQGSEKLFF
once,TRBV28,.,TRBJ2-5,TGTGCCAGCAGTACCGGATTAGCGGAGTACCAAGAGACCCAGTACTTC,CASSTGLAEYQETQYF
.,TRBV29-1,.,TRBJ2-1,TGCAGCGTTGAAGATCATTCGGCGAGGTCCTACAATGAGCAGTTCTTC,CSVEDHSARSYNEQFF
.,TRBV24-1,TRBD2,TRBJ2-7,TGTGCCACCAGTGATTCCTCCACTAGCGGGAGTGGCGAGCAGTACTTC,CATSDSSTSGSGEQYF
once,TRBV2,TRBD2,TRBJ2-3,TGTGCCAGCAGGACAGCGGGGGGGCTCACAGATACGCAGTATTTT,CASRTAGGLTDTQYF
.,TRBV6-4,.,TRBJ2-2,TGTGCCAGCAGGGGAGAGGGTTTCGGGGAGCTGTTTTTT,CASRGEGFGELFF
.,TRBV15,TRBD1,TRBJ2-3,TGTGCCACTCGACCCCTGGGACAGCCGGCAGATACGCAGTATTTT,CATRPLGQPADTQYF
.,TRBV5-4,TRBD1,TRBJ2-5,TGTGCCAGCAGGACTGACAGGGGCGGACAAGAGACCCAGTACTTC,CASRTDRGGQETQYF
.,TRBV19,TRBD1,TRBJ2-1,TGTGCCAGTAGGCTTTCGCCGGGACAGGGGTTCAATGAGCAGTTCTTC,CASRLSPGQGFNEQFF
.,TRBV9,TRBD2,TRBJ2-7,TGTGCCAGCAGCGTAGCAGCGGGAGGTGGATACGAGCAGTACTTC,CASSVAAGGGYEQYF
.,TRBV13,.,TRBJ1-1,TGTGCCAGCAGCTCCCGTAGCTGGAACACTGAAGCTTTCTTT,CASSSRSWNTEAFF
.,TRBV7-9,TRBD1,TRBJ2-7,TGTGCCAGCAGCTACCGGGACAGCTCCTACGAGCAGTACTTC,CASSYRDSSYEQYF
many,TRBV19,.,TRBJ1-2,TGTGCCAGTAGTACAGCGGGAGGCGCTAAGGACGGCTACACCTTC,CASSTAGGAKDGYTF
.,TRBV12-3/TRBV12-4,TRBD2,TRBJ2-1,TGTGCCAGCAGGGGCGGGGGGAACAATGAGCAGTTCTTC,CASRGGGNNEQFF
.,TRBV7-8,TRBD1,TRBJ1-1,TGTGCCAGCAGCAGGGGACAGCTGAACACTGAAGCTTTCTTT,CASSRGQLNTEAFF
.,TRBV14,TRBD2,TRBJ2-5,TGTGCCAGCAGCCCACTAGCGGGAGAGACCCAGTACTTC,CASSPLAGETQYF
.,TRBV15,.,TRBJ1-1,TGTGCCACCAGCAGCGCAGGGTTTACCAGGGAAGCTTTCTTT,CATSSAGFTREAFF
.,TRBV19,.,TRBJ1-2,TGTGCCAGTAGTATAGCCTCCATACCTACCGTCTATGGCTACACCTTC,CASSIASIPTVYGYTF
once,TRBV5-1,TRBD1,TRBJ2-1,TGCGCCAGCAGCTCAGAGGGACAGCACAATGAGCAGTTCTTC,CASSSEGQHNEQFF
few,TRBV4-3,.,TRBJ1-6,TGCGCCAGCAGCCTGGGCCGGACATCCTATGGACCCCTCCACTTT,CASSLGRTSYGPLHF
.,TRBV19,.,TRBJ1-1,TGTGCCAGTAGTACAGGGCGGAACACTGAAGCTTTCTTT,CASSTGRNTEAFF
.,TRBV9,TRBD1,TRBJ2-4,TGTGCCAGCAGCGCATACGACAGGGGGGCCAAAAACATTCAGTACTTC,CASSAYDRGAKNIQYF
.,TRBV27,.,TRBJ2-7,TGTGCCAGCGCCCCGGGTCTATTTTACGAGCAGTACTTC,CASAPGLFYEQYF
.,TRBV7-2,.,TRBJ1-4,TGTGCCAGCAGCACGGCCCCTAGTATGGGTAATGAAAAACTGTTTTTT,CASSTAPSMGNEKLFF
once,TRBV18,TRBD1,TRBJ2-5,TGTGCCAGCTCAATTTCGCCGGGACAGGGAACCGAGACCCAGTACTTC,CASSISPGQGTETQYF
few,TRBV30,.,TRBJ1-5,TGTGCCTGGAGTAAGGGGGGGGGCAATCAGCCCCAGCATTTT,CAWSKGGGNQPQHF
.,TRBV6-2/TRBV6-3,.,TRBJ1-2,TGTGCCAGCAGTTACTTCCGGGAAAAAGCTAACTATGGCTACACCTTC,CASSYFREKANYGYTF